The rows below give T cell receptor beta chains drawn from one sample of a study of CD8 T cells in ankylosing spondylitis. From the 5' RACE reads, TCRdb called clonotypes with MiXCR, one entry per CDR3 protein. The sample carries hundreds of thousands of distinct CDR3 sequences, more than 9% recorded once. Sequenced: blood, either unsorted or a sorted T cell fraction (not recorded which). The receptor source for this set is a male donor with ankylosing spondylitis or in good health (not recorded which). CDR3s include the opening cysteine and the closing phenylalanine or tryptophan. D genes are given only for firm matches. The size of a clone is reported for some rows only, either as once, few or many, or as a class for expanded clones.

d_gene: TRBD2
v_gene: TRBV20-1
abundance: many
j_gene: TRBJ2-3
CDR3nt: TGCAGCGTCGATTTAGGGACTAGCGGGGGGGCGGATACGCAGTATTTT
CDR3aa: CSVDLGTSGGADTQYF

d_gene: .
v_gene: TRBV18
abundance: .
j_gene: TRBJ2-1
CDR3nt: TGTGCCAGCTCACCTGTTGACGCCTTGAATGAGCAGTTCTTC
CDR3aa: CASSPVDALNEQFF

d_gene: .
v_gene: TRBV5-1
abundance: many
j_gene: TRBJ2-1
CDR3nt: TGCGCCAGCCCCCCGGTTCGGGTCGACTCCTACAATGAGCAGTTCTTC
CDR3aa: CASPPVRVDSYNEQFF

d_gene: .
v_gene: TRBV27
abundance: many
j_gene: TRBJ1-2
CDR3nt: TGTGCCAGCAGTCGGGACTGGAACTATGGCTACACCTTC
CDR3aa: CASSRDWNYGYTF

d_gene: TRBD1
v_gene: TRBV6-5
abundance: many
j_gene: TRBJ2-7
CDR3nt: TGTGCCAGCAGTTACTCCCGGGACAGGACGTACGAGCAGTACTTC
CDR3aa: CASSYSRDRTYEQYF

d_gene: TRBD1
v_gene: TRBV5-6
abundance: many
j_gene: TRBJ2-7
CDR3nt: TGTGCCAGCAGCTTGTGGGGACAGGTCCCTCACGAGCAGTACTTC
CDR3aa: CASSLWGQVPHEQYF

d_gene: .
v_gene: TRBV6-1
abundance: many
j_gene: TRBJ2-3
CDR3nt: TGTGCCAGCAGTGAAGGGGTCCGGTCAACAGATACGCAGTATTTT
CDR3aa: CASSEGVRSTDTQYF

d_gene: TRBD2
v_gene: TRBV5-1
abundance: many
j_gene: TRBJ2-7
CDR3nt: TGCGCCAGCAGCTTAACTACCGGGACTAGCGGCTCCTACGAGCAGTACTTC
CDR3aa: CASSLTTGTSGSYEQYF

d_gene: TRBD2
v_gene: TRBV20-1
abundance: many
j_gene: TRBJ2-3
CDR3nt: TGCAGTGCTCCGGGACTAGCGGGGGGTGTGACAGATACGCAGTATTTT
CDR3aa: CSAPGLAGGVTDTQYF

d_gene: .
v_gene: TRBV24-1
abundance: .
j_gene: TRBJ1-1
CDR3nt: TGTGCCACCAGTGATCCCCCTGAAGCTTTCTTT
CDR3aa: CATSDPPEAFF

d_gene: .
v_gene: TRBV3-1
abundance: many
j_gene: TRBJ2-1
CDR3nt: TGTGCCAGCAGCCAAGCAGGGGAGAGCTCCTACAATGAGCAGTTCTTC
CDR3aa: CASSQAGESSYNEQFF

d_gene: TRBD2
v_gene: TRBV11-2
abundance: many
j_gene: TRBJ2-3
CDR3nt: TGTGCCAGCAGCTTAGATTTTGGTAGCGGGGGATATACGCAGTATTTT
CDR3aa: CASSLDFGSGGYTQYF

d_gene: .
v_gene: TRBV3-1
abundance: .
j_gene: TRBJ1-1
CDR3nt: TGTGCCAGCAGCCTCCGGGATGCGAACACTGAAGCTTTCTTT
CDR3aa: CASSLRDANTEAFF

d_gene: TRBD2
v_gene: TRBV5-1
abundance: .
j_gene: TRBJ2-3
CDR3nt: TGCGCCAGCAGCGGGGAGACTAGCGGGGATACGCAGTATTTT
CDR3aa: CASSGETSGDTQYF

d_gene: TRBD2
v_gene: TRBV15
abundance: many
j_gene: TRBJ2-7
CDR3nt: TGTGCCACCAGCAGATCGTGGGGGACTAGCGGGGGAACCTACGAGCAGTACTTC
CDR3aa: CATSRSWGTSGGTYEQYF

d_gene: .
v_gene: TRBV7-3
abundance: .
j_gene: TRBJ1-1
CDR3nt: TGTGCCAGCAGCTTATCGGGGAGCCCGAACACTGAAGCTTTCTTT
CDR3aa: CASSLSGSPNTEAFF

d_gene: .
v_gene: TRBV3-1
abundance: few
j_gene: TRBJ2-2
CDR3nt: TGTGCCAGCAGCCAAGAGCCACAGCCAACCGGGGAGCTGTTTTTT
CDR3aa: CASSQEPQPTGELFF

d_gene: TRBD1
v_gene: TRBV12-3/TRBV12-4
abundance: many
j_gene: TRBJ2-3
CDR3nt: TGTGCCAGCAGAAGGACAGGAGACACAGATACGCAGTATTTT
CDR3aa: CASRRTGDTDTQYF

d_gene: .
v_gene: TRBV24-1
abundance: few
j_gene: TRBJ2-5
CDR3nt: TGTGCCACCAGTGATCTAAGACAACGTGGGGCAGAGACCCAGTACTTC
CDR3aa: CATSDLRQRGAETQYF

d_gene: TRBD2
v_gene: TRBV7-8
abundance: many
j_gene: TRBJ2-3
CDR3nt: TGTGCCAGCAGCCGCCTGTCTAGCGGGGGGTTCACAGATACGCAGTATTTT
CDR3aa: CASSRLSSGGFTDTQYF

d_gene: .
v_gene: TRBV6-1
abundance: few
j_gene: TRBJ1-1
CDR3nt: TGTGCCAGCTCCTTGTCCCCGGATTTGAACACTGAAGCTTTCTTT
CDR3aa: CASSLSPDLNTEAFF

d_gene: TRBD1
v_gene: TRBV28
abundance: .
j_gene: TRBJ1-5
CDR3nt: TGTGCCAGCAGTTTATCAGAACAGGGGCTTTATAGCAATCAGCCCCAGCATTTT
CDR3aa: CASSLSEQGLYSNQPQHF

d_gene: .
v_gene: TRBV9
abundance: many
j_gene: TRBJ2-5
CDR3nt: TGTGCCAGCAGCGCGATACAGGGTCTGGAGACCCAGTACTTC
CDR3aa: CASSAIQGLETQYF

d_gene: .
v_gene: TRBV7-9
abundance: many
j_gene: TRBJ2-1
CDR3nt: TGTGCCAGCAGCTTCACAGGGATCTCCTACAATGAGCAGTTCTTC
CDR3aa: CASSFTGISYNEQFF

d_gene: TRBD2
v_gene: TRBV4-2
abundance: few
j_gene: TRBJ2-7
CDR3nt: TGTGCCAGCAGCCAAGTCCTTAGCGGGGGGACCACCTACGAGCAGTACTTC
CDR3aa: CASSQVLSGGTTYEQYF

d_gene: .
v_gene: TRBV12-3/TRBV12-4
abundance: few
j_gene: TRBJ1-5
CDR3nt: TGTGCCAGCAGTTTAAAGAGGACAGAGCAGCCCCAGCATTTT
CDR3aa: CASSLKRTEQPQHF

d_gene: .
v_gene: TRBV29-1
abundance: .
j_gene: TRBJ2-1
CDR3nt: TGCAGCGCCCTTACAGGGAACTACAATGAGCAGTTCTTC
CDR3aa: CSALTGNYNEQFF

d_gene: TRBD1
v_gene: TRBV11-2
abundance: many
j_gene: TRBJ1-1
CDR3nt: TGTGCCAGCAGGTCCGGGACAGGGGGCTTTAGGGATGAAGCTTTCTTT
CDR3aa: CASRSGTGGFRDEAFF

d_gene: .
v_gene: TRBV5-1
abundance: .
j_gene: TRBJ2-7
CDR3nt: TGCGCCAGCAGTCGAGCAACCTCCTACGAGCAGTACTTC
CDR3aa: CASSRATSYEQYF

d_gene: .
v_gene: TRBV6-1
abundance: many
j_gene: TRBJ2-3
CDR3nt: TGTGCCAGCAGTCCTAGAGGGCCATTGGCGGACACAGATACGCAGTATTTT
CDR3aa: CASSPRGPLADTDTQYF

d_gene: TRBD1
v_gene: TRBV7-7
abundance: many
j_gene: TRBJ2-7
CDR3nt: TGTGCTAGCAGCACGGGACAGGCGAACGAGCAGTACTTC
CDR3aa: CASSTGQANEQYF

d_gene: .
v_gene: TRBV11-2
abundance: many
j_gene: TRBJ1-2
CDR3nt: TGTGCCAGCAGCTTAGAGAGAGGATATGGCTACACCTTC
CDR3aa: CASSLERGYGYTF

d_gene: .
v_gene: TRBV12-3/TRBV12-4
abundance: many
j_gene: TRBJ2-1
CDR3nt: TGTGCCACCGGCCGTGGGAATGAGCAGTTCTTC
CDR3aa: CATGRGNEQFF

d_gene: .
v_gene: TRBV7-6
abundance: once
j_gene: TRBJ1-5
CDR3nt: TGTGCCAGCAGCTCTTCAATTGATCAGCCCCAGCATTTT
CDR3aa: CASSSSIDQPQHF

d_gene: .
v_gene: TRBV20-1
abundance: many
j_gene: TRBJ2-7
CDR3nt: TGCAGTGCCCCGGTTATGAGCACCTACGAGCAGTACTTC
CDR3aa: CSAPVMSTYEQYF

d_gene: .
v_gene: TRBV29-1
abundance: few
j_gene: TRBJ2-6
CDR3nt: TGCAGCGTTGAAGATTTGGACTATAACTCTGGGGCCAACGTCCTGACTTTC
CDR3aa: CSVEDLDYNSGANVLTF

d_gene: TRBD2
v_gene: TRBV10-3
abundance: many
j_gene: TRBJ2-3
CDR3nt: TGTGCCATCAGGGCCATAGCGGGGGGGCGTGGCACAGATACGCAGTATTTT
CDR3aa: CAIRAIAGGRGTDTQYF

d_gene: TRBD1
v_gene: TRBV6-1
abundance: many
j_gene: TRBJ1-2
CDR3nt: TGTGCCAGCGGGGAAGGGACAGCCTATGGCTACACCTTC
CDR3aa: CASGEGTAYGYTF

d_gene: TRBD2
v_gene: TRBV27
abundance: many
j_gene: TRBJ2-2
CDR3nt: TGTGCCAGCAGAAAGGGACTAGCGGGGGGAAGGACCGGGGAGCTGTTTTTT
CDR3aa: CASRKGLAGGRTGELFF

d_gene: .
v_gene: TRBV7-8
abundance: many
j_gene: TRBJ2-1
CDR3nt: TGTGCCAGCAGCTTAGGAAACCCCTCCTACAATGAGCAGTTCTTC
CDR3aa: CASSLGNPSYNEQFF

d_gene: TRBD1
v_gene: TRBV12-3/TRBV12-4
abundance: many
j_gene: TRBJ1-5
CDR3nt: TGTGCCAGCAGTTTCTCTGCGGGACAGAGTTCTCAGCCCCAGCATTTT
CDR3aa: CASSFSAGQSSQPQHF

d_gene: .
v_gene: TRBV15
abundance: few
j_gene: TRBJ2-1
CDR3nt: TGTGCCACCAGTAGCAAGGGAAATGAGCAGTTCTTC
CDR3aa: CATSSKGNEQFF

d_gene: .
v_gene: TRBV10-2
abundance: many
j_gene: TRBJ2-3
CDR3nt: TGCGCCAGCAGTGAAACGGGGACCGAAGATACGCAGTATTTT
CDR3aa: CASSETGTEDTQYF